What follows are 18 T cell receptor beta chains derived from one specimen sequenced in a study of blood T cell repertoires in COVID-19. Sequenced by immunoSEQ multiplex PCR; TCRdb stores in-frame clones only, minus some. This sample has over 300,000 clones, with approximately 88% found just once. Sequencing was carried out using peripheral blood. Receptors originate from a man aged 35 to 55 with acute or convalescent COVID-19.

J is TRBJ2-2 and V is TRBV9; TRBD2 matches 8 bases. The CDR3 has 16 amino acids. Germline V gene data show CDR1 as SGDLS and CDR2 as YYNGEE. V was pared by 0 bases and J by 1 base, with 2 bases of the junction left unmatched. The CDR3 region has the DNA TGTGCCAGCAGCGTAGGGAGCGGGGGGAACACCGGGGAGCTGTTTTTT. Its protein is CASSVGSGGNTGELFF.

This chain links TRBV18 with TRBJ2-5; 7 nucleotides line up with TRBD1. Germline loops: CDR1 KGHSH, CDR2 LQKENI. V lost 5 bases and J lost 1; bases outside the gene matches: 7. This CDR3 has 15 residues. DNA for the CDR3: TGTGCCAGCTCAAACAACAGGGGCTTCCAAGAGACCCAGTACTTC. This sequence encodes CASSNNRGFQETQYF.

CDR3 region: CASSLTRDQPQHF. The CDR3, as DNA: TGTGCCAGCAGCTTAACCAGGGATCAGCCCCAGCATTTT. V usage is TRBV7-3 and J usage is TRBJ1-5, with D perhaps TRBD1 (5 bases). The CDR3 consists of 13 residues. Between the trimmed V and J ends, which lost 0 bases and 5 bases, there was a span of 5 bases. Germline V lookup: CDR1 SGHTA, CDR2 FQGTGA. The full variable domain, with the rest looked up from reference TRBV7-3 and TRBJ1-5, is GAGVSQTPSNKVTEKGKYVELRCDPISGHTALYWYRQSLGQGPEFLIYFQGTGAADDSGLPNDRFFAVRPEGSVSTLKIQRTERGDSAVYLCASSLTRDQPQHFGDGTRLSIL.

The chain joins TRBV19 to TRBJ2-3, with TRBD2 identical over 8 bases. CDR3 size: 16 residues. V shed 4 bases and J 8 bases; nucleotides not matched to a gene: 14. Germline CDR1 and CDR2: LNHDA and SQIVND (reference sequence). CDR3 coding DNA: TGTGCCAGTAGTACTCTCTCCGGGACTAGTAGGGGTACGCAGTATTTT. Translating it yields CASSTLSGTSRGTQYF.

The rearrangement links TRBV6-1 to TRBJ2-7; 7 bases fit TRBD1. The CDR3 totals 18 residues. V was clipped by 4 bases and J by 4 bases; unmatched bases: 19. Germline lookup yields CDR1 MNHNS and CDR2 SASEGT. This CDR3 is CASSVGRQGVYRLYEQYF. CDR3 nucleotides: TGTGCCAGCAGTGTGGGAAGGCAGGGGGTCTACCGCCTTTACGAGCAGTACTTC.

The chain couples TRBV5-1 to TRBJ1-1, with TRBD1 as a possible D gene (6 bases). Germline V lookup: CDR1 SGHRS, CDR2 YFSETQ. V lost 2 bases, J lost 8 bases, and 13 bases lay in between. This CDR3 spans 13 amino acids. CDR3 nucleotides: TGCGCCAGCAGCTTAGGGGGGGCGCTGGAAGCTTTCTTT. Its protein is CASSLGGALEAFF.

The chain couples TRBV20-1 to TRBJ2-7; possible D gene TRBD2, 5 bases. Germline V CDR1 and CDR2: DFQATT, SNEGSKA (reference sequence). This CDR3 is built from 11 residues. The V and J ends lost 8 bases and 6 bases respectively, with 14 bases between them. The CDR3 loop is CSQSAGGEQYF. The CDR3 nucleotides are TGCAGTCAATCGGCGGGTGGCGAGCAGTACTTC.

For the CDR3, the DNA is TGTGCCAGCGAGGATGTACAGGCGGCCAAATACGGGGAGCTGTTTTTT. This translates into CASEDVQAAKYGELFF. The gene calls are TRBV28 and TRBJ2-2, with D possibly being TRBD1 (5 bases). Germline loops: CDR1 MDHEN, CDR2 SYDVKM. There are 16 residues in the CDR3. The V and J ends lost 8 bases and 7 bases respectively, with 23 bases between them. Supplemented by reference TRBV28 and TRBJ2-2, the full variable domain reads DVKVTQSSRYLVKRTGEKVFLECVQDMDHENMFWYRQDPGLGLRLIYFSYDVKMKEKGDIPEGYSVSREKKERFSLILESASTNQTSMYLCASEDVQAAKYGELFFGEGSRLTVL.

This clone was recorded only once. The rearrangement links TRBV12-3 or TRBV12-4 to TRBJ1-6; D is uncertain. The CDR3 spans 12 residues. V dropped 6 bases and J dropped 9 bases, with 9 bases sitting between them. The CDR3 protein is CASRSGVSPLHF. In DNA form, the CDR3 reads TGTGCCAGCAGATCCGGGGTTTCACCCCTCCACTTT.

This chain joins TRBV5-1 and TRBJ2-3, with a weak D call TRBD1 (5 bases). The CDR3 runs 15 residues. V lost 6 bases to trimming and J lost 1 base, with 15 bases between them. CDR1 and CDR2 (germline): SGHRS, YFSETQ. As DNA, the CDR3 is TGCGCCAGCACCCCGTCCGGACAACGCACAGATACGCAGTATTTT. Encoded protein: CASTPSGQRTDTQYF.

The chain uses TRBV19 and TRBJ1-2; TRBD1 agrees at 10 bases. V lost 5 bases and J lost 4; bases outside the gene matches: 13. CDR3 length equals 17 residues. Germline V lookup: CDR1 LNHDA, CDR2 SQIVND (reference sequence). The CDR3 loop is CASSVTGQGTLLYGYTF. CDR3 in DNA: TGTGCCAGTAGTGTGACGGGACAGGGGACCTTACTCTATGGCTACACCTTC.

V usage is TRBV2 and J usage is TRBJ2-3; D possibly corresponds to TRBD2 (6 bases). Trimming removed 1 base at V and 2 bases at J, with 10 bases between. The CDR3 contains 15 residues. CDR1 is SNHLY and CDR2 is FYNNEI in the germline V gene. CDR3 coding DNA: TGTGCCAGCAGTGAAGGCCGGGACTTCACAGATACGCAGTATTTT. It yields the protein CASSEGRDFTDTQYF.

This clone was counted a single time. The chain employs TRBV27 and TRBJ2-3; 14 bases map to TRBD2. With V trimmed by 5 bases and J by 5 bases, 3 bases remained unmatched. CDR3 size: 15 residues. Germline V lookup: CDR1 MNHEY, CDR2 SMNVEV (reference sequence). The CDR3, as DNA: TGTGCCAGCAGTCAGGGACTAGCGGGGGAAGATACGCAGTATTTT. Translating it yields CASSQGLAGEDTQYF.

The rearrangement links TRBV4-1 to TRBJ1-6; the D is unclear. This CDR3 has 14 amino acids. V was pared by 2 bases and J by 9 bases, with 11 bases between. Germline V CDR1 and CDR2: MGHRA, YSYEKL. The CDR3 loop reads CASSQQVYSSPLHF. As DNA, the CDR3 is TGCGCCAGCAGCCAACAGGTTTACAGTTCACCCCTCCACTTT.

V usage is TRBV10-3 and J usage is TRBJ2-1; possibly TRBD1 for D (6 bases). This CDR3 spans 16 amino acids. Germline V gene sequence: CDR1 ENHRY, CDR2 SYGVKD. The germline V and J ends were trimmed by 6 bases and 6 bases, with 21 bases remaining between them. CDR3 sequence reads: CAISDFLGAASNEQFF. CDR3 nucleotides: TGTGCCATCAGCGATTTTCTGGGGGCAGCCTCCAATGAGCAGTTCTTC.

V is TRBV7-9 and J is TRBJ1-3; D uncertain. The CDR3 is 16 residues long. CDR1 is SEHNR, CDR2 FQNEAQ, per germline (reference sequence). V lost 3 bases and J 7 bases, leaving 19 bases between the germline ends. The CDR3, as DNA: TGTGCCAGCAGCTTGGACTATAAACCGTCTTGGAACACCATATATTTT. Its translation is CASSLDYKPSWNTIYF.

The chain recombines TRBV9 with TRBJ2-5; tentatively, D is TRBD2 (5 bases). The CDR3 contains 14 residues. Germline V gives CDR1 SGDLS, CDR2 YYNGEE. V lost 6 bases and J 7 bases, leaving 19 bases between the germline ends. CDR3 sequence: CASTLREFEGTQYF. The CDR3 region has the DNA TGTGCCAGCACCTTGAGGGAATTCGAAGGGACCCAGTACTTC.

The CDR3 loop is CASSILGTEHTEAFF. The CDR3 DNA follows: TGTGCCAGTAGTATCCTGGGGACAGAGCACACTGAAGCTTTCTTT. The genes are TRBV19 and TRBJ1-1; 7 nucleotides match TRBD1. The length of the CDR3 is 15 residues. Trimming at V came to 3 bases and at J to 3 bases, leaving 7 bases not matched to a gene. Germline CDR1 and CDR2: LNHDA and SQIVND (reference sequence).